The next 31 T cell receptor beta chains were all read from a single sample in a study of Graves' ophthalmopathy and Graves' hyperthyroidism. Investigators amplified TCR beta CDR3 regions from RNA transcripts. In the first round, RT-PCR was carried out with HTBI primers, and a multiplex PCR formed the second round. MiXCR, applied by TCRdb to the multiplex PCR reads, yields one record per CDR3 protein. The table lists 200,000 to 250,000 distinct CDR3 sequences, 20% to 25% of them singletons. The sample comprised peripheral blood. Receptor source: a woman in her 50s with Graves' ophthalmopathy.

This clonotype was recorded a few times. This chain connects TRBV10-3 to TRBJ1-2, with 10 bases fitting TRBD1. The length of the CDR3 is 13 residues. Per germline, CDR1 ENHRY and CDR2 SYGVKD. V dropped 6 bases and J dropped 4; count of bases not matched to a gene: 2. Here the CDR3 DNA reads TGTGCCATCAGGAGGACAGGGGGCTATGGCTACACCTTC. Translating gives CAIRRTGGYGYTF.

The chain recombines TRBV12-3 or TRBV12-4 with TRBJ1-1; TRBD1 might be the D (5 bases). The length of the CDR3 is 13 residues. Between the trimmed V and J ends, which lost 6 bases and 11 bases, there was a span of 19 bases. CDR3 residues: CASSLREGSHAFF. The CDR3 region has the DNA TGTGCCAGCAGCCTCCGAGAGGGGTCGCATGCTTTCTTT.

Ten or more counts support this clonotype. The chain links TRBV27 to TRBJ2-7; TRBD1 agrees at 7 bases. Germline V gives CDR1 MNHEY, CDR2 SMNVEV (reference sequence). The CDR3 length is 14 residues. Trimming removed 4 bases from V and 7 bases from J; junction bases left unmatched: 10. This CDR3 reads CASSYRGPSWEQYF. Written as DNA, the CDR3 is TGTGCCAGCAGTTACAGGGGACCCTCTTGGGAGCAGTACTTC.

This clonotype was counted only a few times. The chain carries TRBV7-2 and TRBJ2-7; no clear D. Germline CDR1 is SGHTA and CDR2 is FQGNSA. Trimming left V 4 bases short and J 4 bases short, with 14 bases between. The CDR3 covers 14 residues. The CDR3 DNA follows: TGTGCCAGCAGCTCGAGGACGAAAACGTACGAGCAGTACTTC. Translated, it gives CASSSRTKTYEQYF.

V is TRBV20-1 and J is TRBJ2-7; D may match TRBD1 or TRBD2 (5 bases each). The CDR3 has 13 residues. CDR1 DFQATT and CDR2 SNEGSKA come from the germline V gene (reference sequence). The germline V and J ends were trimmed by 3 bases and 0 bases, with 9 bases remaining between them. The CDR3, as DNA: TGCAGTGCTAGCCGGGACGGCTCCTACGAGCAGTACTTC. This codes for CSASRDGSYEQYF.

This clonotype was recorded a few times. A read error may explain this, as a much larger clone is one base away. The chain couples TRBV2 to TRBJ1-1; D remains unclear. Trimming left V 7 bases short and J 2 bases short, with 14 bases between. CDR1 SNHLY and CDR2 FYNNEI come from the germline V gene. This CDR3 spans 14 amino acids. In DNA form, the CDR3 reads TGTGCCAGCAATCGCGACCGATACAACACTGAAGCTTTCTTT. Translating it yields CASNRDRYNTEAFF.

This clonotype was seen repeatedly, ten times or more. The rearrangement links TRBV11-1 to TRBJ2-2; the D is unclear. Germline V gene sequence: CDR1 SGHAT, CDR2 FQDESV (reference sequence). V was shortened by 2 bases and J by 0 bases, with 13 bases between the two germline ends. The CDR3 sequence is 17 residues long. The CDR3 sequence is CASSLLSVRSNTGELFF. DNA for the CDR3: TGTGCCAGCAGCTTACTGTCGGTGAGGTCGAACACCGGGGAGCTGTTTTTT. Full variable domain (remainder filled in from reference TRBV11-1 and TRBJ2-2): EAEVAQSPRYKITEKSQAVAFWCDPISGHATLYWYRQILGQGPELLVQFQDESVVDDSQLPKDRFSAERLKGVDSTLKIQPAELGDSAMYLCASSLLSVRSNTGELFFGEGSRLTVL.

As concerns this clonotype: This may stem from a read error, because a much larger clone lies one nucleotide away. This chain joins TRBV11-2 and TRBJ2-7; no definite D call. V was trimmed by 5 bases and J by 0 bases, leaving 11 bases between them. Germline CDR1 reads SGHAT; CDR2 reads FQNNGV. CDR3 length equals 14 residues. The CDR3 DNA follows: TGTGCCAGCAGCAGTTACAAGGGCTCCTACGAGCAGTACTTC. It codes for CASSSYKGSYEQYF.

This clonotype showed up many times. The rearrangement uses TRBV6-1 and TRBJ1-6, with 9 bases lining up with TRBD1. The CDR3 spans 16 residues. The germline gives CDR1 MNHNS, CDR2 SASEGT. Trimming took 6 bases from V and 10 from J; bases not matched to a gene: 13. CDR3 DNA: TGTGCCAGCAGAAGTGATGAGGGACAGGGTAGCTCACCCCTCCACTTT. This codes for CASRSDEGQGSSPLHF.

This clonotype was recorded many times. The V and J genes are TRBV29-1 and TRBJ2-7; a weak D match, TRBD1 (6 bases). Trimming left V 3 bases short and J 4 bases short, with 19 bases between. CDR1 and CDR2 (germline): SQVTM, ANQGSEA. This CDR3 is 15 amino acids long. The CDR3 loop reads CSVDPSWGRLYEQYF. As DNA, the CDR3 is TGCAGCGTTGATCCGTCTTGGGGGCGTTTGTACGAGCAGTACTTC.

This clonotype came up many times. CDR3 sequence reads: CSARVPDSGANVLTF. In nucleotides, the CDR3 is TGCAGTGCTAGAGTTCCAGACTCTGGGGCCAACGTCCTGACTTTC. The rearrangement links TRBV20-1 to TRBJ2-6; D is ambiguous. The germline V and J ends were trimmed by 1 base and 0 bases, with 7 bases remaining between them. Looked up from germline, CDR1 is DFQATT and CDR2 is SNEGSKA (reference sequence). This CDR3 spans 15 amino acids.

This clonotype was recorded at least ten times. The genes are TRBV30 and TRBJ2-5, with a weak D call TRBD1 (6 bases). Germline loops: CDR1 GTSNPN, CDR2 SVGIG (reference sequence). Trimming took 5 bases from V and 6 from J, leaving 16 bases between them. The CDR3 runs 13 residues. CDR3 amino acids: CAWATGSGKTQYF. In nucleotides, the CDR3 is TGTGCCTGGGCAACAGGGTCAGGAAAGACCCAGTACTTC. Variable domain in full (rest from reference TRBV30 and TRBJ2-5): SQTIHQWPATLVQPVGSPLSLECTVEGTSNPNLYWYRQAAGRGLQLLFYSVGIGQISSEVPQNLSASRPQDRQFILSSKKLLLSDSGFYLCAWATGSGKTQYFGPGTRLLVL.

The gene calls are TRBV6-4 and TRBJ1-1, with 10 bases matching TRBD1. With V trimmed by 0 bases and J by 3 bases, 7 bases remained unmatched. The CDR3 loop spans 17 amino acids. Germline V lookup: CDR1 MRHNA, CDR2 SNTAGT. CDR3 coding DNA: TGTGCCAGCAGTGACTCGAGTCGGGGGACAGGGGACACTGAAGCTTTCTTT. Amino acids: CASSDSSRGTGDTEAFF.

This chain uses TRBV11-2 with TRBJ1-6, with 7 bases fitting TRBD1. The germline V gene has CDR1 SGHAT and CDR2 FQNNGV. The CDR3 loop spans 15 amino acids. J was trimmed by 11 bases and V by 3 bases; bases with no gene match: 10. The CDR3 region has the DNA TGTGCCAGCAGCTTGGCCGACAGGGATAAGCCACCCCTCCACTTT. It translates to CASSLADRDKPPLHF.

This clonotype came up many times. DNA for the CDR3: TGTGCCAGCAGATCGACCGGCCGGGTGGAGGGCTACACCTTC. Encoded protein: CASRSTGRVEGYTF. The V call is TRBV6-1, the J call TRBJ1-2; no firm D call. CDR1 is MNHNS and CDR2 is SASEGT in the germline V gene. This CDR3 is 14 amino acids long. The germline V and J ends were trimmed by 6 bases and 8 bases, with 19 bases remaining between them.

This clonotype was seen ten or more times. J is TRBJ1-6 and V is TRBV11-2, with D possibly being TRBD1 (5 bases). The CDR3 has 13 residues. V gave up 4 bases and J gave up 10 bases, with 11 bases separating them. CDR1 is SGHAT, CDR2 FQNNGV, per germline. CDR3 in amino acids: CASSYRQSSPLHF. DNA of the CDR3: TGTGCCAGCAGCTACCGACAGTCCTCACCCCTCCACTTT. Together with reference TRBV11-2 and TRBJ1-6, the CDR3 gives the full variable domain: EAGVAQSPRYKIIEKRQSVAFWCNPISGHATLYWYQQILGQGPKLLIQFQNNGVVDDSQLPKDRFSAERLKGVDSTLKIQPAKLEDSAVYLCASSYRQSSPLHFGNGTRLTVT.

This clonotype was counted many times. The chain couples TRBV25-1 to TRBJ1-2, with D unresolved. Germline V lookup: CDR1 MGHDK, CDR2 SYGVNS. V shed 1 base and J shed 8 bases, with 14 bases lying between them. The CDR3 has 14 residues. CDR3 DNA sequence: TGTGCCAGCAGTGAATCCGGATCGGTGGGGGGCTACACCTTC. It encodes CASSESGSVGGYTF.

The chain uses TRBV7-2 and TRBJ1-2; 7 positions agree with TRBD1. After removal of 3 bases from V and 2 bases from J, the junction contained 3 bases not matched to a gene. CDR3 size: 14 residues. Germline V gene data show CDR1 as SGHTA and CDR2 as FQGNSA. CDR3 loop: CASSLLGQNYGYTF. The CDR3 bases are TGTGCCAGCAGCTTGCTGGGACAGAACTATGGCTACACCTTC.

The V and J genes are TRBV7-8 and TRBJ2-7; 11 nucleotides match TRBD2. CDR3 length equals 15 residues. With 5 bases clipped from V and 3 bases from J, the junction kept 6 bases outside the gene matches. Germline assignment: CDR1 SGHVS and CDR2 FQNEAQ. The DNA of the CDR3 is TGTGCCAGCAGCCGCGGGACTAGCGGATTCTACGAGCAGTACTTC. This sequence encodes CASSRGTSGFYEQYF.

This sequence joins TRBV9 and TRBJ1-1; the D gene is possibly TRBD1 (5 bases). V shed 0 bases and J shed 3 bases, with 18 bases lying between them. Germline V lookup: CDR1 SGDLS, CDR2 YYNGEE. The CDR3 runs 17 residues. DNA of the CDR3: TGTGCCAGCAGCGTAGGTGCCCAGGGTCCCAGGGACACTGAAGCTTTCTTT. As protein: CASSVGAQGPRDTEAFF. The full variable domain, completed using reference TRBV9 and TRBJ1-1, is DSGVTQTPKHLITATGQRVTLRCSPRSGDLSVYWYQQSLDQGLQFLIQYYNGEERAKGNILERFSAQQFPDLHSELNLSSLELGDSALYFCASSVGAQGPRDTEAFFGQGTRLTVV.

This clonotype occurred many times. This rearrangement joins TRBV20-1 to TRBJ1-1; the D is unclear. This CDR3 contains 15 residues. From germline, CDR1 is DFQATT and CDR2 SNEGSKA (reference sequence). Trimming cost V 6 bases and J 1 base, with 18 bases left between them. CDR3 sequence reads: CSASKGSGPNTEAFF. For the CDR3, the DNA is TGCAGTGCCTCGAAAGGGTCAGGACCGAACACTGAAGCTTTCTTT.

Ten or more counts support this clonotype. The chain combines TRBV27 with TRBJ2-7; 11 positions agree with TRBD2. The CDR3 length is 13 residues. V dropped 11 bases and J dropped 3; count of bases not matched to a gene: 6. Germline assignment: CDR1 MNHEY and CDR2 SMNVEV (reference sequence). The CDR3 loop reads CASGTSGYYEQYF. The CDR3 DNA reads TGTGCCTCAGGGACTAGCGGATACTACGAGCAGTACTTC.

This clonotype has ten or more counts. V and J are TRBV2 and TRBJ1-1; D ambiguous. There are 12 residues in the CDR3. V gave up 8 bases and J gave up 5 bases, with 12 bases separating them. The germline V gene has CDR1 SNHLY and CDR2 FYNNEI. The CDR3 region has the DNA TGTGCCAGCCGAGACACGGGTACTGAAGCTTTCTTT. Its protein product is CASRDTGTEAFF.

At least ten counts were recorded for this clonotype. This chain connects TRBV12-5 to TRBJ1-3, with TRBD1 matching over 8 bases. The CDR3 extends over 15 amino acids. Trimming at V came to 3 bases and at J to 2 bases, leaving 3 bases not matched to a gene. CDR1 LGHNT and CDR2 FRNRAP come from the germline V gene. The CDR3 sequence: CASGFPTGAGNTIYF. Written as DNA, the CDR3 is TGTGCTAGTGGTTTCCCGACAGGGGCTGGAAACACCATATATTTT.

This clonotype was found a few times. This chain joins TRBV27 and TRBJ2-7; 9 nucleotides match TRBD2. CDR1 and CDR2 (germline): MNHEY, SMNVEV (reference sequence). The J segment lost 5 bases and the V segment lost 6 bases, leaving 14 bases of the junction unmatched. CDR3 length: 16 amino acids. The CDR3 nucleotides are TGTGCCAGCAGCCCGTATTCTAGCGGGGTTTCCCACGAGCAGTACTTC. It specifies CASSPYSSGVSHEQYF.

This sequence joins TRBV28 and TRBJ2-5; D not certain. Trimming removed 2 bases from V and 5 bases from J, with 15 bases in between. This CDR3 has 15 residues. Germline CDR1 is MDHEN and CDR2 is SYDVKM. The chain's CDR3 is CASSLINSVGETQYF. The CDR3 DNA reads TGTGCCAGCAGTTTAATAAATTCAGTAGGGGAGACCCAGTACTTC.

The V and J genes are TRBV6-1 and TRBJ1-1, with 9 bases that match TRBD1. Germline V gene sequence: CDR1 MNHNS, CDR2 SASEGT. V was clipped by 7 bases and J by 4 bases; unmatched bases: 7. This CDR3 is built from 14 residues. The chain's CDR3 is CASTIDRGGTEAFF. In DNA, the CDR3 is TGTGCCAGCACCATAGACAGGGGGGGCACTGAAGCTTTCTTT.

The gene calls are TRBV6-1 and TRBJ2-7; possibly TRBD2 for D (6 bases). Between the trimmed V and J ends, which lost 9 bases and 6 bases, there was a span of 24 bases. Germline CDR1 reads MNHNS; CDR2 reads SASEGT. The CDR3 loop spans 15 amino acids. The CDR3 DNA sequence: TGTGCCAGTACTTCCCCGGGACTCAACCCGTCCGAGCAGTACTTC. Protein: CASTSPGLNPSEQYF.

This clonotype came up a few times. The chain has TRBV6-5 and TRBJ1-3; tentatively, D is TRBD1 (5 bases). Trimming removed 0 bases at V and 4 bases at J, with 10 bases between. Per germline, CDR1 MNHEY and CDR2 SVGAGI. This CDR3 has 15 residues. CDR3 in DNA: TGTGCCAGCAGTTACTCGACCGGGGGAGGAAACACCATATATTTT. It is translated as CASSYSTGGGNTIYF.

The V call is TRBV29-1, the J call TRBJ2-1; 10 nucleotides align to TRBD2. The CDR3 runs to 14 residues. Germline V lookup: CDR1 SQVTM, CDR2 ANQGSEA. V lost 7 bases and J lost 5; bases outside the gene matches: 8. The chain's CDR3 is CSAAGTSVDNEQFF. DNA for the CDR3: TGCAGCGCTGCCGGGACTAGCGTAGACAATGAGCAGTTCTTC.

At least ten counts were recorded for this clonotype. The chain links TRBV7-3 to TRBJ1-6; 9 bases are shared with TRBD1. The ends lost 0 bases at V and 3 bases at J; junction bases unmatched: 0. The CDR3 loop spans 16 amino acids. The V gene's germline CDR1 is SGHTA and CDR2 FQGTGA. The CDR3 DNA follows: TGTGCCAGCAGCTTAACGGGACAGGGCTATAATTCACCCCTCCACTTT. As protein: CASSLTGQGYNSPLHF.